This T cell receptor beta chain comes out of a study of beta chain features in type 1 diabetes. Expressed TCRB transcripts got sequenced, as all isolated RNA was reverse transcribed. TCRdb's copy holds only in-frame clones and misses some; the assay was immunoSEQ multiplex PCR. The sample comprises 240,000 or so clones, around 68% of which are singletons, and 0.053% rests with the top ten. This clone was detected only a few times. CDR1 is KGHSH and CDR2 is LQKENI in the germline V gene. J gave up 0 bases and V 4 bases, and 6 bases lay outside the gene matches. The CDR3 runs to 16 residues. This chain joins TRBV18 and TRBJ2-1; TRBD1 matches 7 bases. The receptor's source is a man aged 25 to 40 in good health. The sample taken for sequencing was naive CD4+ T cells from blood. CDR3 in DNA: TGTGCCAGCTCACTTTCACAGGGGAGCTCCTACAATGAGCAGTTCTTC. Its translation is CASSLSQGSSYNEQFF.